The 28 T cell receptor beta chains in this list originate from one sample, sequenced in a study of shared clonotypes between healthy human individuals. Sequencing was performed with immunoSEQ multiplex PCR; in TCRdb, only in-frame clones are kept and a portion is missing. The top ten clones hold approximately 1.7% of a sample with about 2.1 million clones, 93% of them seen once. Naive CD8 cells comprised CD45RO-negative, CCR7-positively selected cells, excluding terminally differentiated effector memory CD45RA+ cells. The sample comprised naive CD8+ T cells from PBMCs. Source of these receptors: a man aged 18 to 30 in good health. Some clones in this sample may be carry-over from other donors' samples.

V usage is TRBV2 and J usage is TRBJ2-3, with D hard to call. Trimming stripped 4 bases from V and 0 bases from J, with 11 bases between. This CDR3 region has 15 residues. CDR1 and CDR2 from the germline V gene are SNHLY and FYNNEI. The CDR3 here is CASSGVILSTDTQYF. DNA of the CDR3: TGTGCCAGCAGTGGGGTCATCCTTAGCACAGATACGCAGTATTTT. Full variable domain (rest looked up from reference TRBV2 and TRBJ2-3): EPEVTQTPSHQVTQMGQEVILRCVPISNHLYFYWYRQILGQKVEFLVSFYNNEISEKSEIFDDQFSVERPDGSNFTLKIRSTKLEDSAMYFCASSGVILSTDTQYFGPGTRLTVL.

V usage is TRBV5-5 and J usage is TRBJ2-7, with a possible D match to TRBD1 (6 bases). The length of the CDR3 is 14 residues. Trimming pared 0 bases from V and 3 bases from J, leaving 10 bases between. Germline assignment: CDR1 SGHKS and CDR2 YYEKEE (reference sequence). DNA for the CDR3: TGTGCCAGCAGCTTGGAGGACAGTTACTACGAGCAGTACTTC. Translation: CASSLEDSYYEQYF.

The J gene is TRBJ2-3, the V gene TRBV7-9; D is undetermined. Germline V lookup: CDR1 SEHNR, CDR2 FQNEAQ (reference sequence). The CDR3 sequence is 16 residues long. With 5 bases removed from V and 0 bases from J, the gap between germline ends came to 15 bases. CDR3 nucleotides: TGTGCCAGCAGCCCGGTAGGGCAGACTAGCACAGATACGCAGTATTTT. As protein: CASSPVGQTSTDTQYF.

J is TRBJ2-3 and V is TRBV15; TRBD1 agrees at 7 bases. Germline assignment: CDR1 LNHNV and CDR2 YYDKDF (reference sequence). V was pared by 3 bases and J by 3 bases, with 15 bases of the junction left unmatched. The CDR3 consists of 18 residues. CDR3 sequence: CATSSPTERGLLTDTQYF. CDR3 coding DNA: TGTGCCACCAGCAGTCCGACGGAGAGGGGGCTTTTGACAGATACGCAGTATTTT.

This chain joins TRBV5-1 and TRBJ2-1, with D possibly being TRBD2 (6 bases). This CDR3 comprises 15 residues. The germline V gene has CDR1 SGHRS and CDR2 YFSETQ. Trimming took 6 bases from V and 3 from J, leaving 16 bases between them. The CDR3 bases are TGCGCCAGCATCCTCAGGAGGGGCGTCTACAATGAGCAGTTCTTC. Residues: CASILRRGVYNEQFF.

The rearrangement links TRBV4-3 to TRBJ2-2, with 9 bases that match TRBD1. Germline CDR1 is LGHNA and CDR2 is YSLEER. CDR3 length: 17 residues. V shed 4 bases, J shed 5 bases, and the junction held 11 bases outside the gene matches. CDR3 bases: TGCGCCAGCAGCCGCCCCACAGGGGGCGCCGGGACCGGGGAGCTGTTTTTT. This translates into CASSRPTGGAGTGELFF.

This chain connects TRBV4-1 to TRBJ1-6; D possibly corresponds to TRBD1 (5 bases). The V and J ends lost 1 base and 10 bases respectively, with 14 bases between them. This CDR3 contains 15 residues. Germline-derived CDR1 and CDR2 are MGHRA and YSYEKL. CDR3 region: CASSQGGRVESPLHF. CDR3 sequence (DNA): TGCGCCAGCAGCCAAGGGGGCAGGGTGGAATCACCCCTCCACTTT.

This chain links TRBV7-3 with TRBJ2-1; a weak D match, TRBD2 (5 bases). Germline V CDR1 and CDR2: SGHTA, FQGTGA. Trimming stripped 4 bases from V and 0 bases from J, with 10 bases between. The CDR3 contains 15 residues. CDR3 amino acids: CASSSGGRSYNEQFF. Here the CDR3 DNA reads TGTGCCAGCAGCTCCGGCGGGCGCTCCTACAATGAGCAGTTCTTC.

The genes are TRBV5-1 and TRBJ1-1, with TRBD1 as a possible D gene (5 bases). The CDR3 spans 11 residues. V lost 3 bases to trimming and J lost 8 bases, with 8 bases between them. CDR1 is SGHRS and CDR2 is YFSETQ in the germline V gene. The CDR3 loop is CASSSGQEAFF. Here the CDR3 DNA reads TGCGCCAGCAGCTCTGGACAAGAAGCTTTCTTT.

The chain is built from TRBV2 and TRBJ1-2; possibly TRBD1 for D (6 bases). Looked up from germline, CDR1 is SNHLY and CDR2 is FYNNEI. V lost 7 bases and J 4 bases, leaving 19 bases between the germline ends. The CDR3 sequence is 15 residues long. The CDR3 sequence is CASTGTGTKIYGYTF. The DNA for the CDR3 is TGTGCCAGCACCGGGACGGGGACAAAAATCTATGGCTACACCTTC.

The chain recombines TRBV7-9 with TRBJ1-4; D is perhaps TRBD1 (5 bases). This CDR3 has 19 amino acids. CDR1 is SEHNR and CDR2 is FQNEAQ in the germline V gene (reference sequence). The V gene lost 2 bases and the J gene lost 0 bases, with 19 bases spanning the gap. The CDR3 bases are TGTGCCAGCAGCTTACCCAGACAGAACTTTGAGGCAACTAATGAAAAACTGTTTTTT. Protein: CASSLPRQNFEATNEKLFF. Full variable domain (missing parts from reference TRBV7-9 and TRBJ1-4): DTGVSQNPRHKITKRGQNVTFRCDPISEHNRLYWYRQTLGQGPEFLTYFQNEAQLEKSRLLSDRFSAERPKGSFSTLEIQRTEQGDSAMYLCASSLPRQNFEATNEKLFFGSGTQLSVL.

The chain joins TRBV28 to TRBJ2-3, with D perhaps matching TRBD1 (5 bases). The V gene's germline CDR1 is MDHEN and CDR2 SYDVKM. The CDR3 has 15 residues. V shed 6 bases and J shed 3 bases, with 16 bases lying between them. The CDR3 here is CASSLYEGDTDTQYF. As DNA, the CDR3 is TGTGCCAGCAGCTTGTATGAAGGGGATACAGATACGCAGTATTTT.

The chain is built from TRBV5-6 and TRBJ1-1; no clear D. Per the germline V gene, CDR1 is SGHDT and CDR2 is YYEEEE. Trimming pared 4 bases from V and 11 bases from J, leaving 18 bases between. The CDR3 is 13 amino acids. The CDR3, as DNA: TGTGCCAGCAGCCCTGATTTGGGTCCTGGGGCTTTCTTT. Protein sequence: CASSPDLGPGAFF.

The V gene is TRBV10-3, the J gene TRBJ2-1, with D perhaps TRBD2 (6 bases). Germline CDR1 ENHRY, CDR2 SYGVKD. The V gene lost 4 bases and the J gene lost 0 bases, with 22 bases spanning the gap. The CDR3 contains 19 residues. The CDR3 loop reads CAISASTSREVSSYNEQFF. CDR3 DNA sequence: TGTGCCATCAGTGCATCAACATCGCGGGAAGTGAGCTCCTACAATGAGCAGTTCTTC.

This chain joins TRBV27 and TRBJ2-7; D ambiguous. The V end was cut by 6 bases, the J end by 0 bases, with 9 bases between. The CDR3 runs to 13 residues. Germline CDR1 is MNHEY and CDR2 is SMNVEV (reference sequence). CDR3 protein: CASRELSSYEQYF. In DNA, the CDR3 is TGTGCCAGCAGGGAACTCAGCTCCTACGAGCAGTACTTC.

The chain joins TRBV6-4 to TRBJ1-5; D perhaps matches TRBD1 (5 bases). From germline, CDR1 is MRHNA and CDR2 SNTAGT. With 3 bases removed from V and 5 bases from J, the gap between germline ends came to 8 bases. The CDR3 covers 13 residues. CDR3 residues: CASSEGVHQPQHF. The CDR3 DNA is TGTGCCAGCAGTGAAGGGGTACATCAGCCCCAGCATTTT.

The chain combines TRBV12-5 with TRBJ2-3; perhaps D is TRBD1 or TRBD2 (5 bases each). From germline, CDR1 is LGHNT and CDR2 FRNRAP. Trimming took off 2 bases at V and 2 bases at J, with 20 bases between the two ends. The CDR3 is 18 residues long. The CDR3 protein is CASGLSRLRDQATDTQYF. The CDR3 nucleotides are TGTGCTAGTGGTTTGTCAAGACTCCGGGACCAGGCCACAGATACGCAGTATTTT.

Remarks on this clone: This same CDR3 is encoded by further DNA sequences in the sample. The V call is TRBV19, the J call TRBJ1-1; D remains ambiguous. The germline V gene has CDR1 LNHDA and CDR2 SQIVND (reference sequence). This CDR3 contains 13 residues. The ends were cut back, 5 bases at V and 0 bases at J, with 7 bases in the middle. The CDR3 coding sequence is TGTGCCAGTAGTCCGGGCATGAACACTGAAGCTTTCTTT. The encoded protein is CASSPGMNTEAFF.

This clone was picked up one time. This chain links TRBV7-6 with TRBJ2-7, with 8 nucleotides matching TRBD1. V shed 5 bases and J 4 bases; nucleotides not matched to a gene: 7. Germline V gives CDR1 SGHVS, CDR2 FNYEAQ. The CDR3 spans 14 residues. CDR3 DNA sequence: TGTGCCAGCAGCCACCCGGGACAGGAATACGAGCAGTACTTC. This encodes CASSHPGQEYEQYF.

The chain links TRBV19 to TRBJ2-1; perhaps TRBD2 as D (7 bases). Trimming cost V 7 bases and J 4 bases, with 14 bases left between them. Per germline, CDR1 LNHDA and CDR2 SQIVND (reference sequence). The CDR3 is made up of 14 amino acids. DNA of the CDR3: TGTGCCAGTACGCGGGAGAGGGGGTACAATGAGCAGTTCTTC. This translates into CASTRERGYNEQFF.

The sample holds one count of this clone. This chain joins TRBV19 and TRBJ1-5; D uncertain. Germline V gene lookup returns CDR1 LNHDA and CDR2 SQIVND (reference sequence). CDR3 length: 14 amino acids. Trimming took off 7 bases at V and 9 bases at J, with 19 bases between the two ends. CDR3 bases: TGTGCCAGTAACCCCTCCGGGGTTGGGCTGCCCCAGCATTTT. Protein sequence: CASNPSGVGLPQHF.

This clone was seen just once. The CDR3: CACRRTGSYEQYF. CDR3 nucleotide sequence: TGTGCCTGCCGTAGGACAGGCTCCTACGAGCAGTACTTC. The chain is built from TRBV30 and TRBJ2-7; TRBD1 matches 7 bases. CDR3 length: 13 amino acids. V lost 6 bases to trimming and J lost 0 bases; unmatched junction nucleotides: 5. CDR1 GTSNPN and CDR2 SVGIG come from the germline V gene (reference sequence).

On this clone: In the same sample, other DNA sequences code for this CDR3. This chain joins TRBV7-6 and TRBJ1-2; D uncertain. Germline V gene data show CDR1 as SGHVS and CDR2 as FNYEAQ. V gave up 5 bases and J gave up 1 base, with 8 bases separating them. This CDR3 has 13 residues. The CDR3 loop reads CASSPGSNYGYTF. CDR3 nucleotide sequence: TGTGCCAGCAGCCCCGGGAGTAACTATGGCTACACCTTC.

This chain uses TRBV9 with TRBJ1-3; D is unclear. CDR3 length equals 12 residues. Trimming cost V 0 bases and J 7 bases, with 5 bases left between them. CDR1 and CDR2 from the germline V gene are SGDLS and YYNGEE. The CDR3 region has the DNA TGTGCCAGCAGCGTAGATCACAACACCATATATTTT. Its protein product is CASSVDHNTIYF.

Turning to this clone: Possible read error: a much larger clone is one base away. Other DNA variants within this sample encode the same CDR3. V usage is TRBV11-2 and J usage is TRBJ2-3; D uncertain. This CDR3 spans 13 amino acids. The V gene lost 1 base and the J gene lost 1 base, with 3 bases spanning the gap. The germline V gene encodes CDR1 SGHAT and CDR2 FQNNGV. The CDR3 region has the DNA TGTGCCAGCAGCTTAGGAGGCACAGATACGCAGTATTTT. Protein product: CASSLGGTDTQYF.

The chain joins TRBV27 to TRBJ2-7; 8 nucleotides line up with TRBD1. The CDR3 is 14 amino acids. In germline, CDR1 is MNHEY, CDR2 SMNVEV (reference sequence). The V segment lost 8 bases and the J segment 6 bases; nucleotides outside the gene matches: 12. The CDR3 is CASVHTGGIGEQYF. The DNA for the CDR3 is TGTGCCAGCGTCCACACAGGGGGAATCGGCGAGCAGTACTTC.

The V call is TRBV19, the J call TRBJ2-2, with 10 bases that match TRBD1. With 0 bases clipped from V and 5 bases from J, the junction kept 6 bases outside the gene matches. Germline CDR1 is LNHDA and CDR2 is SQIVND (reference sequence). This CDR3 has 17 amino acids. In DNA form, the CDR3 reads TGTGCCAGTAGTATAGACGCCGGGACAGGGGCTACCGGGGAGCTGTTTTTT. Protein: CASSIDAGTGATGELFF.

This clone has a single count. The same CDR3 also results from other DNA sequences found in this sample. The rearrangement links TRBV30 to TRBJ1-4; TRBD1 might be the D (6 bases). The V end was cut by 4 bases, the J end by 7 bases, with 10 bases between. In germline, CDR1 is GTSNPN, CDR2 SVGIG (reference sequence). This CDR3 contains 12 residues. The CDR3 DNA follows: TGTGCCTGGACGGGGGGCGGTGAAAAACTGTTTTTT. Translating gives CAWTGGGEKLFF.